Sequencing of this T cell receptor (beta chain) was carried out in a study of post-analysis software for immune sequencing data. As concerns this clonotype: Its antigen is unidentified.

Per germline, CDR1 SGHRS and CDR2 YFSETQ. V shed 0 bases and J shed 0 bases, with 13 bases lying between them. This CDR3 contains 16 residues. Unique molecular identifiers were carried by the TCR beta cDNA libraries. A single record per CDR3 protein comes from TCRdb applying MiXCR to the PCR reads. Of about 540,000 distinct CDR3 sequences detected, around a third appear once; the ten largest clones hold under 7%. Study-level points and caveats: About 5 TRBV segments were significantly more frequent in patients than in controls. TRBV5-6, TRBV5-1 and TRBV20-1 were among these segments. F measure grouped same-batch samples tightly together.

Sequencing was done on a sample of blood. The origin of this receptor is a girl younger than 18 with multiple sclerosis. The rearrangement links TRBV5-1 to TRBJ2-7; D is unresolved. CDR3 protein: CASSLAATPVSYEQYF. The CDR3 region has the DNA TGCGCCAGCAGCTTGGCCGCGACACCGGTCTCCTACGAGCAGTACTTC.